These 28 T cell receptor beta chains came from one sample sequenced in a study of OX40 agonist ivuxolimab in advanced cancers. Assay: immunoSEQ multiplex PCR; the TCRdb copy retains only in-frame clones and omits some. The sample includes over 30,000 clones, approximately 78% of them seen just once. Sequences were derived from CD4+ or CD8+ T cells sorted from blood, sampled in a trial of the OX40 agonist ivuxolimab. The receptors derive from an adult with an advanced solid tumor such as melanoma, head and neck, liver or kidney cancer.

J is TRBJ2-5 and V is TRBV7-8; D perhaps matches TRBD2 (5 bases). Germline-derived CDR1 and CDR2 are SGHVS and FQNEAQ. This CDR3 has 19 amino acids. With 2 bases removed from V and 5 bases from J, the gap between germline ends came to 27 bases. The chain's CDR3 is CASSLSGSRRGWAKETQYF. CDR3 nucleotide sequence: TGTGCCAGCAGCTTAAGTGGGTCCAGAAGAGGGTGGGCAAAGGAGACCCAGTACTTC.

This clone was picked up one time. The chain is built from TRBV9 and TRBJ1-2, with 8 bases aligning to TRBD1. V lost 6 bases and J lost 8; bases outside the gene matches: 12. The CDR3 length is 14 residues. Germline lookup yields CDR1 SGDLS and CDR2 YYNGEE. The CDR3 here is CASNLQGGHLGYTF. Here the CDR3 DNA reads TGTGCCAGCAACCTACAGGGGGGGCATCTGGGCTACACCTTC.

The CDR3 is CASSAGQGGQPQHF. The DNA of the CDR3 is TGCGCCAGCAGCGCAGGACAGGGAGGTCAGCCCCAGCATTTT. V gene TRBV5-1 combines with J gene TRBJ1-5; 8 nucleotides agree with TRBD1. Germline CDR1 is SGHRS and CDR2 is YFSETQ. The CDR3 sequence is 14 residues long. The V gene end was trimmed by 4 bases and the J gene end by 6 bases; junction bases not matched to a gene: 6.

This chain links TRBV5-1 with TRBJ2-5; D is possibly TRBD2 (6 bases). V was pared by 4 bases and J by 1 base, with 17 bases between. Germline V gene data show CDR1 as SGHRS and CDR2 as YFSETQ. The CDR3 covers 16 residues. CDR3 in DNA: TGCGCCAGCAGCCCCGGAGGGTTTATTCCCCAAGAGACCCAGTACTTC. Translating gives CASSPGGFIPQETQYF.

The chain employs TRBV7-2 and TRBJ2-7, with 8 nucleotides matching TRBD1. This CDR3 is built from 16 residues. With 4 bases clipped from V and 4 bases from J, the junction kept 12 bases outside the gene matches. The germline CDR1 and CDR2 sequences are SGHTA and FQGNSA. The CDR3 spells CASSSGGGQGRYEQYF. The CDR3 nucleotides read TGTGCCAGCAGCTCAGGTGGAGGACAGGGACGTTACGAGCAGTACTTC.

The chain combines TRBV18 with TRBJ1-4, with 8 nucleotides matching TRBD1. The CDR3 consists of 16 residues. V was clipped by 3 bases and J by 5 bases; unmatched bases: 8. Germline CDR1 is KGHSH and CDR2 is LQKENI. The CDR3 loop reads CASSPNRRDRNEKLFF. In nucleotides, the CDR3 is TGTGCCAGCTCACCTAACCGCCGGGACAGGAATGAAAAACTGTTTTTT.

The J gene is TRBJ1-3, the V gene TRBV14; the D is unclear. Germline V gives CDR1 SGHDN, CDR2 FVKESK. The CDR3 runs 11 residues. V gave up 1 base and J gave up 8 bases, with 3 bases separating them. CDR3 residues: CASSQADTIYF. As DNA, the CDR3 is TGTGCCAGCAGCCAAGCAGACACCATATATTTT. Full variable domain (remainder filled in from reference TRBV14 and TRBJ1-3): EAGVTQFPSHSVIEKGQTVTLRCDPISGHDNLYWYRRVMGKEIKFLLHFVKESKQDESGMPNNRFLAERTGGTYSTLKVQPAELEDSGVYFCASSQADTIYFGEGSWLTVV.

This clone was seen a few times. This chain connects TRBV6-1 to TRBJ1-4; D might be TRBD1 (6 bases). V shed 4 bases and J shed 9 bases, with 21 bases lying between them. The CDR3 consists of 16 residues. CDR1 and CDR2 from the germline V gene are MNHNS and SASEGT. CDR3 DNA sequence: TGTGCCAGCAGTGCCCCCCAACAGGGTTCAGAAAAAAAACTGTTTTTT. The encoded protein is CASSAPQQGSEKKLFF.

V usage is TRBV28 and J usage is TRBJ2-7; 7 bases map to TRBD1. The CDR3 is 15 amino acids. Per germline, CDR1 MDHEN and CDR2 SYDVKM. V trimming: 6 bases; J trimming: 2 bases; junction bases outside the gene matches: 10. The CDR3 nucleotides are TGTGCCAGCAGCTCCGGGACAGTCTTTGCCTACGAGCAGTACTTC. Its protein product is CASSSGTVFAYEQYF.

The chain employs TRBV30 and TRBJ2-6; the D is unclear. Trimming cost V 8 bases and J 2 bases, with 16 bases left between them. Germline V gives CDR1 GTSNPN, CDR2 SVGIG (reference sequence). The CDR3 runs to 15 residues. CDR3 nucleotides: TGTGCCCTGGAAGGTGTCCAAGCTGGGGCCAACGTCCTGACTTTC. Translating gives CALEGVQAGANVLTF.

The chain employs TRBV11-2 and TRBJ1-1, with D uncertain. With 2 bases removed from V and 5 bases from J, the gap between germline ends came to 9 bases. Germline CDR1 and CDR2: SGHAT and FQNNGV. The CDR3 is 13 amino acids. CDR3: CASSLKERTEAFF. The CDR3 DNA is TGTGCCAGCAGCTTAAAGGAAAGGACTGAAGCTTTCTTT.

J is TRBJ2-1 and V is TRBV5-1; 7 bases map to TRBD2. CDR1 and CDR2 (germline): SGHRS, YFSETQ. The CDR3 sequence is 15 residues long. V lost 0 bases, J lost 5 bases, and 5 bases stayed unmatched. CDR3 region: CASSLDGGSHNEQFF. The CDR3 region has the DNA TGCGCCAGCAGCTTGGACGGGGGGAGCCACAATGAGCAGTTCTTC.

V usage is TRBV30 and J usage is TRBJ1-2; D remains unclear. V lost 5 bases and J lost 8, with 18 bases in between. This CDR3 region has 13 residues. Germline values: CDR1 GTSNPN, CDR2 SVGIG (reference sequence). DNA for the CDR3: TGTGCCTGGCTAGCTATGAGGGTTGGCGGCTACACCTTC. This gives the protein CAWLAMRVGGYTF.

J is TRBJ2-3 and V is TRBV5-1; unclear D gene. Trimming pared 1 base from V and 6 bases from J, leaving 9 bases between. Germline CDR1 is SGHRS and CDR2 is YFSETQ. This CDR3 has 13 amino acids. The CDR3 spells CASSLSVVDTQYF. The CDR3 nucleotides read TGCGCCAGCAGCTTGTCCGTGGTGGATACGCAGTATTTT. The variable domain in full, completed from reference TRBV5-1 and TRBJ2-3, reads KAGVTQTPRYLIKTRGQQVTLSCSPISGHRSVSWYQQTPGQGLQFLFEYFSETQRNKGNFPGRFSGRQFSNSRSEMNVSTLELGDSALYLCASSLSVVDTQYFGPGTRLTVL.

CDR3 loop: CASSTWTGGNEKLFF. The CDR3 DNA is TGTGCCAGCAGTACCTGGACAGGGGGTAACGAAAAACTGTTTTTT. This sequence joins TRBV28 and TRBJ1-4, with 10 positions matching TRBD1. Germline assignment: CDR1 MDHEN and CDR2 SYDVKM. V lost 5 bases and J lost 8; bases outside the gene matches: 8. The CDR3 is made up of 15 amino acids.

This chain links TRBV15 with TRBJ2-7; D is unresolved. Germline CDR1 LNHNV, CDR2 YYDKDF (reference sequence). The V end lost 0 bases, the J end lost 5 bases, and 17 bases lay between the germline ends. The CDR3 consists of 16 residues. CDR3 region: CATSREPGRSTNEQYF. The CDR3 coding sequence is TGTGCCACCAGCAGAGAACCGGGCCGAAGCACCAACGAGCAGTACTTC.

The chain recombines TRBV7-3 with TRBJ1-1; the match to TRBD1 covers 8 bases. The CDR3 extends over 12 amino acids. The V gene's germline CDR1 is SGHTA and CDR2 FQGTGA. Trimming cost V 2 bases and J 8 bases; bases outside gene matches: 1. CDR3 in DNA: TGTGCCAGCAGCTTAGGACAGGGAGAAGCTTTCTTT. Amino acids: CASSLGQGEAFF.

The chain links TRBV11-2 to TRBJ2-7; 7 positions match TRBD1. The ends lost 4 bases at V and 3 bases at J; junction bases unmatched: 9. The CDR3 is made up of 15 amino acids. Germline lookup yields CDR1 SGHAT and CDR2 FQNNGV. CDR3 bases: TGTGCCAGCAGCTCAATTGGGGACAGAATCTACGAGCAGTACTTC. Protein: CASSSIGDRIYEQYF.

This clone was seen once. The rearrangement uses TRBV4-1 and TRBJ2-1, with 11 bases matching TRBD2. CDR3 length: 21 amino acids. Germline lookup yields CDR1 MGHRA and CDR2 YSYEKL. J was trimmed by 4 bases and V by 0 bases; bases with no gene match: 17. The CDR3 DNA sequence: TGCGCCAGCAGCCAAGATCTTACACGGGGTAGCGGGGGGGCCCGGTACAATGAGCAGTTCTTC. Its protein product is CASSQDLTRGSGGARYNEQFF.

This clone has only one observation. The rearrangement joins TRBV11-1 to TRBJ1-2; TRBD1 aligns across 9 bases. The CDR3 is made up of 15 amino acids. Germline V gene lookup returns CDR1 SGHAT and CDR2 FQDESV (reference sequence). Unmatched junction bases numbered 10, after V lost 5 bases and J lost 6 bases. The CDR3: CASSPPGQGRNGYTF. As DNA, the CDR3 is TGTGCCAGCAGCCCGCCGGGACAGGGTAGGAATGGCTACACCTTC.

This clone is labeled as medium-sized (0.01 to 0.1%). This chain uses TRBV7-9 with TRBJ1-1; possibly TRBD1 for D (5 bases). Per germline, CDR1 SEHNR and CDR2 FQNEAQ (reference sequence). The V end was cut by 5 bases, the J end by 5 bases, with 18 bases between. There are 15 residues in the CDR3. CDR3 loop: CASSPFGGAGTEAFF. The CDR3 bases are TGTGCCAGCAGCCCCTTTGGGGGAGCGGGGACTGAAGCTTTCTTT.

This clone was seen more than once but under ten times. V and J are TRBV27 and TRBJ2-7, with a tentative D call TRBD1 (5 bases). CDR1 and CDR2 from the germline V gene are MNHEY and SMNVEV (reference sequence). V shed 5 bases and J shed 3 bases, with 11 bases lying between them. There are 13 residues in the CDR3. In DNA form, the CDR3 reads TGTGCCAGCAGTGCAACTGACAGCTACGAGCAGTACTTC. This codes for CASSATDSYEQYF.

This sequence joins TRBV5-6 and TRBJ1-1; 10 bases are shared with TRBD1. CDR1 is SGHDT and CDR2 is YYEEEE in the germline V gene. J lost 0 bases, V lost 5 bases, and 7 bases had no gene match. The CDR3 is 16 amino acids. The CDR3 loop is CASSLDRGQLNTEAFF. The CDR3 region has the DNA TGTGCCAGCAGTTTAGACAGGGGGCAGCTGAACACTGAAGCTTTCTTT. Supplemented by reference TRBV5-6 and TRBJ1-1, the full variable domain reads DAGVTQSPTHLIKTRGQQVTLRCSPKSGHDTVSWYQQALGQGPQFIFQYYEEEERQRGNFPDRFSGHQFPNYSSELNVNALLLGDSALYLCASSLDRGQLNTEAFFGQGTRLTVV.

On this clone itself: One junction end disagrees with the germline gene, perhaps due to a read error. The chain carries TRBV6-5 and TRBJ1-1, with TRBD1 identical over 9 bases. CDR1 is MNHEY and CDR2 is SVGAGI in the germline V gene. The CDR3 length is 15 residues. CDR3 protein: CASRYSTGGNTEAFF. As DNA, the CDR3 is TGTGCCAGCAGGTACTCGACAGGGGGGAACACTGAAGCTTTCTTT.

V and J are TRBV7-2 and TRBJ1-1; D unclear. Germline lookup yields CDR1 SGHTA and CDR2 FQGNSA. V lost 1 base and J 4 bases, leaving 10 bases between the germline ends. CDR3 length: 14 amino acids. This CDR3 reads CASSLGHFGTEAFF. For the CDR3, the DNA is TGTGCCAGCAGCTTAGGACATTTTGGCACTGAAGCTTTCTTT.

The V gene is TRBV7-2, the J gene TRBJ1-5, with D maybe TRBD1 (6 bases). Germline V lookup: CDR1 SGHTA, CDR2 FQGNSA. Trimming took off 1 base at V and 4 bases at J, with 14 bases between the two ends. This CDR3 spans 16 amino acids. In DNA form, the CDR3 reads TGTGCCAGCAGCTTAGTTGGGGGCGGGGTAAATCAGCCCCAGCATTTT. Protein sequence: CASSLVGGGVNQPQHF.

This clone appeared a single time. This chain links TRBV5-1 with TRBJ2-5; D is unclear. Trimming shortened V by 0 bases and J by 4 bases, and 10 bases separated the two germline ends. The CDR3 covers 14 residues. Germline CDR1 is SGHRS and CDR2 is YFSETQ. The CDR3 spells CASSLGSVLETQYF. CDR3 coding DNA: TGCGCCAGCAGCTTGGGTTCAGTTCTAGAGACCCAGTACTTC.

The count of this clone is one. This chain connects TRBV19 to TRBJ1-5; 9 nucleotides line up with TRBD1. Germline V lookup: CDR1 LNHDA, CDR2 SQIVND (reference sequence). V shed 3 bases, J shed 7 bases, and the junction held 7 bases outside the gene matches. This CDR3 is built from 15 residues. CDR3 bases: TGTGCCAGTAGTATCAATACCGGGACAGGGCAGCCCCAGCATTTT. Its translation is CASSINTGTGQPQHF.